These T cell receptor beta chains were read from a single sample in a study of CD8+CD57+ T cells in acquired aplastic anemia. TCRdb re-analysed the reads in MiXCR, keeping a single row per CDR3 protein. The sample contains about 43,000 distinct CDR3 sequences, roughly two thirds of which appear only once. Sequenced input: sorted CD4+, CD8+, or CD8+CD57+ T cells (not recorded which) from PBMCs. Source of these receptors: a human donor with aplastic anemia. CDR3s include the opening cysteine and the closing phenylalanine or tryptophan. D genes are given only for firm matches. Clone size is stated in some rows and not others, as once, few, many or a class when expanded.

TRBV15,.,TRBJ1-2,.,CATSRDGGGYTF,TGTGCCACCAGCAGAGATGGTGGGGGCTACACCTTC
TRBV7-3,.,TRBJ1-5,.,CASSITGWNQPQHF,TGTGCCAGCAGCATCACAGGGTGGAATCAGCCCCAGCATTTT
TRBV20-1,.,TRBJ2-7,TRBD2,CSARGGGLPYEQYF,TGCAGTGCTAGAGGCGGGGGGCTCCCCTACGAGCAGTACTTC
TRBV6-1,.,TRBJ1-6,.,CASSPYVGSPLHF,TGTGCCAGCAGCCCTTACGTTGGTTCACCCCTCCACTTT
TRBV28,few,TRBJ2-7,TRBD2,CASSSTGRDEQYF,TGTGCCAGCAGTTCTACCGGGAGGGACGAGCAGTACTTC
TRBV19,.,TRBJ1-5,TRBD1,CASSIGQGGETQHF,TGTGCCAGTAGTATAGGACAGGGCGGGGAGACCCAGCATTTT
TRBV10-1,.,TRBJ1-1,.,CASSGQPGTEAFF,TGCGCCAGCAGTGGACAACCCGGGACTGAAGCTTTCTTT
TRBV12-3/TRBV12-4,many,TRBJ2-5,TRBD1,CASSYLDRAKEETQYF,TGTGCCAGCAGTTACTTGGACAGGGCGAAGGAAGAGACCCAGTACTTC
TRBV20-1,.,TRBJ1-2,TRBD1,CSAKQGAVPGYTF,TGCAGTGCCAAACAGGGGGCCGTACCTGGCTACACCTTC
TRBV9,once,TRBJ1-4,TRBD1,CASSVGGQGWTSEKLFF,TGTGCCAGCAGCGTGGGGGGACAGGGGTGGACCTCTGAAAAACTGTTTTTT
TRBV20-1,.,TRBJ2-7,.,CSAFHRYPSYEQYF,TGCAGTGCTTTTCACAGGTATCCCTCCTACGAGCAGTACTTC
TRBV2,.,TRBJ1-1,.,CASRLTANTEAFF,TGTGCCAGCAGACTGACAGCGAACACTGAAGCTTTCTTT
TRBV5-5,.,TRBJ1-1,TRBD1,CASSLLDRDTEAFF,TGTGCCAGCAGCCTACTCGACAGGGACACTGAAGCTTTCTTT
TRBV10-3,.,TRBJ2-5,.,CAISESRTGETQYF,TGTGCCATCAGTGAGTCGAGGACCGGGGAGACCCAGTACTTC
TRBV7-2,.,TRBJ1-2,TRBD1,CASTKDRIYGYTF,TGTGCCAGTACTAAGGACAGGATCTATGGCTACACCTTC
TRBV10-3,many,TRBJ2-1,TRBD2,CATAKRGSSYNEQFF,TGTGCCACCGCTAAGCGGGGTAGCTCCTACAATGAGCAGTTCTTC
TRBV10-3,.,TRBJ1-2,.,CAISHGTQDPRGYTF,TGTGCCATCAGTCATGGGACCCAGGACCCTAGAGGCTACACCTTC
TRBV12-3/TRBV12-4,.,TRBJ1-2,.,CASSLALVGDSNGYTF,TGTGCCAGCAGTTTAGCGCTGGTGGGGGACTCTAACGGCTACACCTTC
TRBV4-1,many,TRBJ2-7,.,CASRQDSVPDYEQYF,TGCGCCAGCAGACAAGATTCCGTCCCGGACTACGAGCAGTACTTC
TRBV7-9,.,TRBJ1-2,.,CASRKGTSYGYTF,TGTGCCAGCAGGAAGGGTACTTCCTATGGCTACACCTTC
TRBV7-8,few,TRBJ2-7,TRBD1,CASSLGTGFGYEQYF,TGTGCCAGCAGCTTAGGGACAGGGTTTGGCTACGAGCAGTACTTC
TRBV7-2,.,TRBJ2-7,TRBD2,CASAGTSGYEQYF,TGTGCCAGCGCCGGGACTAGCGGCTACGAGCAGTACTTC
TRBV5-4,.,TRBJ2-2,.,CASSSGDSRGELFF,TGTGCCAGCAGCTCGGGGGACTCACGAGGGGAGCTGTTTTTT
TRBV7-9,.,TRBJ1-2,.,CASSLWSQDRSTF,TGTGCCAGCAGCTTATGGTCCCAGGACAGAAGCACCTTC
TRBV20-1,many,TRBJ2-1,TRBD2,CSARDLEGERGPYNEQFF,TGCAGTGCTAGAGATCTAGAAGGAGAGCGGGGGCCTTACAATGAGCAGTTCTTC